This T cell receptor beta chain was found in a study of metastatic and nonmetastatic thyroid tumors. This clone was observed at least ten times. TCRdb re-clonotyped the PCR reads through MiXCR. The profile shows 35,000 to 50,000 clones, around 10% of them singletons. Deletions cut 1 base from V and 0 bases from J, with 16 bases between. Germline V gene sequence: CDR1 SNHLY, CDR2 FYNNEI. This CDR3 region has 17 residues. No patient received treatment before thyroid surgery. This receptor was taken from a male donor with papillary thyroid cancer or a benign thyroid nodule (not recorded which). Some clones in this sample may be carry-over from other donors' samples. Input material: blood. The V call is TRBV2, the J call TRBJ2-7, with D possibly matching TRBD2 (7 bases). Written as DNA, the CDR3 is TGTGCCAGCAGTGAAGAGGGGGGGGACTGGAGCTCCTACGAGCAGTACTTC. Amino acid sequence: CASSEEGGDWSSYEQYF.